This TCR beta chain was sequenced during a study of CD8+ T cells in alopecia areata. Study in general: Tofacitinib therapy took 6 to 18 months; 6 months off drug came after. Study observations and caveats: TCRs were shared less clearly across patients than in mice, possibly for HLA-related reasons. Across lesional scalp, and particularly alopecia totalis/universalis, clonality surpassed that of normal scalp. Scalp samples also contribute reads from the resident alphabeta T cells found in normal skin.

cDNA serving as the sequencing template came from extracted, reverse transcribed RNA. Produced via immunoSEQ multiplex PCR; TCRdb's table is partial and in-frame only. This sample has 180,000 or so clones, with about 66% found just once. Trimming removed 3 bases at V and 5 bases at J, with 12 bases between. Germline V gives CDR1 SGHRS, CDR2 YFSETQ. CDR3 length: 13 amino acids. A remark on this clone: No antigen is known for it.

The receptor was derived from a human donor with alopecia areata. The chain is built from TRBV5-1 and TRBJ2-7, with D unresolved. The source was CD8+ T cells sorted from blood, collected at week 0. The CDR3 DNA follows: TGCGCCAGCAGCTGGATAATAGGGAACGAGCAGTACTTC. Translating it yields CASSWIIGNEQYF.